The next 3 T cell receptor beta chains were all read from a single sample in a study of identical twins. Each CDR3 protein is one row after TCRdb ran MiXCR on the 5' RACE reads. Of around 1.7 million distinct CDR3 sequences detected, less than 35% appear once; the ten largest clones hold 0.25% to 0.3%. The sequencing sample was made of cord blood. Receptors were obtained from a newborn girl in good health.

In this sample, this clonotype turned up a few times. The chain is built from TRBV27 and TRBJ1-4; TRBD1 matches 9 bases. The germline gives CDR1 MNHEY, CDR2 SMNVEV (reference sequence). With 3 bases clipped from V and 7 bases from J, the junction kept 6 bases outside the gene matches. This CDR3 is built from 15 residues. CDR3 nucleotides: TGTGCCAGCAGTTTGAGGGGACAGGGCGGTGAAAAACTGTTTTTT. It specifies CASSLRGQGGEKLFF. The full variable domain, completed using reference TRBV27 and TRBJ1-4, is EAQVTQNPRYLITVTGKKLTVTCSQNMNHEYMSWYRQDPGLGLRQIYYSMNVEVTDKGDVPEGYKVSRKEKRNFPLILESPSPNQTSLYFCASSLRGQGGEKLFFGSGTQLSVL.

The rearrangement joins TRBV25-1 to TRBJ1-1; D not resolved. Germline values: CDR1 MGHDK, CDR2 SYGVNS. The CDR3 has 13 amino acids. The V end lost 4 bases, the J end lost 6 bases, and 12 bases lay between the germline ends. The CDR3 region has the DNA TGTGCCAGCAGTGTGGGAAGGACTCCTGAAGCTTTCTTT. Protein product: CASSVGRTPEAFF.

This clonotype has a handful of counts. DNA for the CDR3: TGTGCCAGCAGCTTATTGTTACCGATCACAATGGGGGGGCATTTT. Translation gives CASSLLLPITMGGHF. The rearrangement uses TRBV7-9 and TRBJ1-5, with D perhaps TRBD1 (5 bases). V was shortened by 2 bases and J by 15 bases, with 23 bases between the two germline ends. The germline CDR1 and CDR2 sequences are SEHNR and FQNEAQ (reference sequence). The CDR3 contains 15 residues. The complete variable domain, with remaining parts taken from reference TRBV7-9 and TRBJ1-5, reads DTGVSQNPRHKITKRGQNVTFRCDPISEHNRLYWYRQTLGQGPEFLTYFQNEAQLEKSRLLSDRFSAERPKGSFSTLEIQRTEQGDSAMYLCASSLLLPITMGGHFGDGTRLSIL.